A single sample is the source of the 16 T cell receptor beta chains below, sequenced in a study of Ad26.COV2.S vaccination and SARS-CoV-2 variants. Sequenced by immunoSEQ multiplex PCR; TCRdb stores in-frame clones only, minus some. The sample consists of around 400,000 clones, about four fifths of them appearing once. Documented treatment: some 19 received Ad26.COV2.S at low or high dose, single or two shots; about five received placebo; per-sample allocation not given. On day 63 after the first injection, vaccine and placebo recipients gave samples. Sequencing was performed on peripheral blood, taken in a trial of Ad26.COV2.S vaccine versus placebo. The receptors here all came from a person aged 18-60 years who received the Ad26.COV2.S COVID-19 vaccine or a placebo.

This chain uses TRBV7-9 with TRBJ1-2; D gene uncertain. The V and J ends lost 6 bases and 2 bases respectively, with 10 bases between them. The CDR3 totals 13 residues. CDR1 is SEHNR, CDR2 FQNEAQ, per germline (reference sequence). CDR3 sequence reads: CASSRDGNYGYTF. CDR3 DNA: TGTGCCAGCAGTAGAGACGGGAACTATGGCTACACCTTC.

The chain uses TRBV5-1 and TRBJ1-1; D not certain. This CDR3 is 12 amino acids long. The V end lost 5 bases, the J end lost 6 bases, and 11 bases lay between the germline ends. Germline values: CDR1 SGHRS, CDR2 YFSETQ. CDR3 in amino acids: CASSAGRSEAFF. CDR3 DNA: TGCGCCAGCAGTGCGGGGAGGTCTGAAGCTTTCTTT.

V and J are TRBV27 and TRBJ1-6, with D perhaps TRBD1 (6 bases). Trimming cost V 6 bases and J 9 bases, with 18 bases left between them. CDR1 is MNHEY and CDR2 is SMNVEV in the germline V gene (reference sequence). The CDR3 spans 15 residues. CDR3 sequence reads: CASSLTGGRGSPLHF. The CDR3 DNA reads as TGTGCCAGCAGCCTAACCGGGGGCAGGGGTTCACCCCTCCACTTT.

V and J are TRBV3-1 (or the pseudogene TRBV3-2) and TRBJ2-6; TRBD2 agrees at 8 bases. Unmatched junction bases numbered 11, after V lost 4 bases and J lost 0 bases. Per the germline V gene, CDR1 is LGHDT and CDR2 is YNNKEL (reference sequence). This CDR3 is built from 19 residues. Here the CDR3 reads CASSPPGSGGLSGANVLTF. The DNA of the CDR3 is TGTGCCAGCAGCCCCCCAGGCAGCGGGGGACTCTCTGGGGCCAACGTCCTGACTTTC.

This clone appeared a few times. The V call is TRBV7-3, the J call TRBJ2-1; the D gene is possibly TRBD2 (7 bases). V dropped 2 bases and J dropped 6 bases, with 14 bases sitting between them. The CDR3 contains 15 residues. Germline CDR1 SGHTA, CDR2 FQGTGA. The CDR3 nucleotides are TGTGCCAGCAGCTTACTTGAGGGGGGGACCAATGAGCAGTTCTTC. It specifies CASSLLEGGTNEQFF.

The V call is TRBV7-2, the J call TRBJ2-1, with 14 bases identical to TRBD2. CDR1 is SGHTA and CDR2 is FQGNSA in the germline V gene. This CDR3 is 17 amino acids long. The trim removed 3 bases at V and 0 bases at J, leaving 1 base unmatched. Here the CDR3 reads CASSLGLAGASYNEQFF. The CDR3 DNA reads as TGTGCCAGCAGCTTGGGACTAGCGGGGGCCTCCTACAATGAGCAGTTCTTC.

V is TRBV7-9 and J is TRBJ2-3, with D uncertain. Germline V lookup: CDR1 SEHNR, CDR2 FQNEAQ (reference sequence). The CDR3 loop spans 15 amino acids. V dropped 2 bases and J dropped 0 bases, with 9 bases sitting between them. Written as DNA, the CDR3 is TGTGCCAGCAGCTTATCTGCGGTGAGCACAGATACGCAGTATTTT. Translating it yields CASSLSAVSTDTQYF.

The J gene is TRBJ1-4, the V gene TRBV29-1; D is uncertain. From germline, CDR1 is SQVTM and CDR2 ANQGSEA. The CDR3 loop spans 12 amino acids. The germline V and J ends were trimmed by 4 bases and 8 bases, with 11 bases remaining between them. The CDR3: CSVGEGGEKLFF. The CDR3 DNA is TGCAGCGTTGGAGAAGGTGGAGAAAAACTGTTTTTT.

This clone occurred once. In DNA, the CDR3 is TGCGCCAGCAGCTTACAGGCGCACACTGAAGCTTTCTTT. It is translated as CASSLQAHTEAFF. V and J are TRBV5-1 and TRBJ1-1; the D gene is possibly TRBD1 (5 bases). This CDR3 contains 13 residues. CDR1 is SGHRS, CDR2 YFSETQ, per germline. The V gene lost 2 bases and the J gene lost 3 bases, with 8 bases spanning the gap. Variable domain in full (rest from reference TRBV5-1 and TRBJ1-1): KAGVTQTPRYLIKTRGQQVTLSCSPISGHRSVSWYQQTPGQGLQFLFEYFSETQRNKGNFPGRFSGRQFSNSRSEMNVSTLELGDSALYLCASSLQAHTEAFFGQGTRLTVV.

The chain carries TRBV6-2 or TRBV6-3 and TRBJ1-3; possibly TRBD1 for D (6 bases). The CDR3 spans 15 residues. With 5 bases removed from V and 4 bases from J, the gap between germline ends came to 15 bases. In germline, CDR1 is MNHEY, CDR2 SVGEGT. In DNA form, the CDR3 reads TGTGCCAGCAGTCGCTCCGGGACACAGGGAAACACCATATATTTT. It yields the protein CASSRSGTQGNTIYF.

V and J are TRBV18 and TRBJ2-3; 9 positions match TRBD1. Per the germline V gene, CDR1 is KGHSH and CDR2 is LQKENI. This CDR3 spans 15 amino acids. J was trimmed by 2 bases and V by 6 bases; bases with no gene match: 6. The CDR3 bases are TGTGCCAGCTCCCCTACAGGGGGCCTCACAGATACGCAGTATTTT. Translating it yields CASSPTGGLTDTQYF. The complete variable domain, with remaining parts taken from reference TRBV18 and TRBJ2-3, reads NAGVMQNPRHLVRRRGQEARLRCSPMKGHSHVYWYRQLPEEGLKFMVYLQKENIIDESGMPKERFSAEFPKEGPSILRIQQVVRGDSAAYFCASSPTGGLTDTQYFGPGTRLTVL.

The chain carries TRBV10-3 and TRBJ2-6, with D perhaps matching TRBD1 (7 bases). Germline CDR1 and CDR2: ENHRY and SYGVKD. V was cut by 5 bases and J by 2 bases, with 10 bases left in between. The CDR3 sequence is 15 residues long. The DNA of the CDR3 is TGTGCCATCAGTCCAGGGGGGCCTGGGGCCAACGTCCTGACTTTC. Amino acid sequence: CAISPGGPGANVLTF.

This clone has more than one count but fewer than ten. V usage is TRBV7-9 and J usage is TRBJ2-3; no clear D gene. Trimming took 7 bases from V and 2 from J, leaving 10 bases between them. The CDR3 contains 13 residues. The germline CDR1 and CDR2 sequences are SEHNR and FQNEAQ (reference sequence). CDR3 sequence reads: CASTFPPTDTQYF. CDR3 nucleotides: TGTGCCAGCACCTTCCCCCCCACAGATACGCAGTATTTT. The whole variable domain, filled in from reference TRBV7-9 and TRBJ2-3, reads DTGVSQNPRHKITKRGQNVTFRCDPISEHNRLYWYRQTLGQGPEFLTYFQNEAQLEKSRLLSDRFSAERPKGSFSTLEIQRTEQGDSAMYLCASTFPPTDTQYFGPGTRLTVL.

The V and J genes are TRBV6-5 and TRBJ1-2; maybe TRBD1 (6 bases). The germline V gene has CDR1 MNHEY and CDR2 SVGAGI. V lost 11 bases and J lost 7, with 14 bases in between. The CDR3 consists of 11 residues. CDR3 in DNA: TGTGCCGGATACTTCAGGGGTGGCTACACCTTC. Residues: CAGYFRGGYTF.

The rearrangement links TRBV7-9 to TRBJ2-1, with 10 bases lining up with TRBD1. V lost 4 bases to trimming and J lost 8 bases; unmatched junction nucleotides: 8. The CDR3 is made up of 15 amino acids. Germline lookup yields CDR1 SEHNR and CDR2 FQNEAQ (reference sequence). In DNA, the CDR3 is TGTGCCAGCAGCTCACCGGGACAGGGGCAATATGAGCAGTTCTTC. This gives the protein CASSSPGQGQYEQFF.

This clone has only one observation. The chain couples TRBV20-1 to TRBJ2-1; 9 bases match TRBD2. The CDR3 covers 15 residues. J gave up 7 bases and V 3 bases, and 10 bases lay outside the gene matches. Per the germline V gene, CDR1 is DFQATT and CDR2 is SNEGSKA (reference sequence). CDR3 bases: TGCAGTGCTAGTCGGGCGGGAGGGGAGGTAAATGAGCAGTTCTTC. This sequence encodes CSASRAGGEVNEQFF.